This T cell receptor (beta chain) came from a study of T-cell memory formation after mild COVID-19. Concerning this clonotype: What it recognizes is unknown.

Study-wide results and limits: There was a balanced CD4/CD8 profile in clones contracting day 15 to 85, and later expanders leaned CD4+.

TCRdb passed the 5' RACE reads through MiXCR, listing each CDR3 protein once. Found here are under 250,000 distinct CDR3 sequences, 15% of them singletons; the top ten hold 2% to 2.5%. This TCR was sampled from an adult woman who had mild COVID-19 (a few samples of this study predate the infection). Cell type and time point are not known. Sequenced material: PBMCs or a T cell subset sorted from them (not recorded which).

DNA for the CDR3: TGTGCCAGCATCACAGCGGGGTCCCCAGATACGCAGTATTTT. The encoded protein is CASITAGSPDTQYF. The chain combines TRBV6-6 with TRBJ2-3; 7 nucleotides align to TRBD2. Looked up from germline, CDR1 is MNHNY and CDR2 is SVGAGI (reference sequence). This CDR3 spans 14 amino acids. V trimming: 7 bases; J trimming: 4 bases; junction bases outside the gene matches: 8.